This T cell receptor beta chain was recovered during a study of blood T cell repertoires in COVID-19. Sequencing used immunoSEQ multiplex PCR; TCRdb keeps in-frame clones, though not all of them. Of more than 100,000 clones in the sample, 84% were seen once. Trimming at V came to 4 bases and at J to 8 bases, leaving 7 bases not matched to a gene. Germline V gene sequence: CDR1 SGHDT, CDR2 YYEEEE. This CDR3 has 14 amino acids. The chain is built from TRBV5-6 and TRBJ1-4; 8 bases match TRBD1. Sequencing input: peripheral blood. This receptor was obtained from a human donor in a cohort sampled during active or convalescent COVID-19. CDR3 DNA: TGTGCCAGCAGCGGGGACAGGTGGGGCGAAAAACTGTTTTTT. Its translation is CASSGDRWGEKLFF. The variable domain in full, completed from reference TRBV5-6 and TRBJ1-4, reads DAGVTQSPTHLIKTRGQQVTLRCSPKSGHDTVSWYQQALGQGPQFIFQYYEEEERQRGNFPDRFSGHQFPNYSSELNVNALLLGDSALYLCASSGDRWGEKLFFGSGTQLSVL.